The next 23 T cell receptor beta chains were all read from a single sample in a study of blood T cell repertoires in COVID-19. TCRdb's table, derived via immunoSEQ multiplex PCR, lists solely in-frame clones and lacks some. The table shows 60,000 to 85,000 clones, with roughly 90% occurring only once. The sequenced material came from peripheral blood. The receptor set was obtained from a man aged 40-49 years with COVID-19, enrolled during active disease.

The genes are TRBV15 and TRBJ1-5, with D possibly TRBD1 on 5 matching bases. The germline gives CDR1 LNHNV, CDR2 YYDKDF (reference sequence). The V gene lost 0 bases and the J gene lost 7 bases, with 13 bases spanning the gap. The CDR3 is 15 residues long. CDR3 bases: TGTGCCACCAGCAGAGAGGCGCAGGGTTGGCAGCCCCAGCATTTT. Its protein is CATSREAQGWQPQHF.

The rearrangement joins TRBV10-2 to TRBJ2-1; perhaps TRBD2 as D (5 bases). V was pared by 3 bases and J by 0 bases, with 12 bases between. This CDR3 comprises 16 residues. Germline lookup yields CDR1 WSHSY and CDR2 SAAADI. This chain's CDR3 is CASSESVTSSYNEQFF. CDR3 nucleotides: TGCGCCAGCAGTGAATCGGTTACTAGCTCCTACAATGAGCAGTTCTTC.

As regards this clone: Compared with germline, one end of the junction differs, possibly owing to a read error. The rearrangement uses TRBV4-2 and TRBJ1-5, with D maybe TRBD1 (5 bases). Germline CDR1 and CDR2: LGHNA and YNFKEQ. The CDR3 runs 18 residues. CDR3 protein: CASSQGVIGHRSKQPQHF. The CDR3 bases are TGTGCCAGCAGCCAAGGGGTGATCGGACATCGGAGCAAGCAGCCCCAGCATTTT.

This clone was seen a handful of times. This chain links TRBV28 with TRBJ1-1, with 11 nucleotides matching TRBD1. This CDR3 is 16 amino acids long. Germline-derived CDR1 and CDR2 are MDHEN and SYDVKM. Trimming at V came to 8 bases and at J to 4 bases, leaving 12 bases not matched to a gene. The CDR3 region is CASEGQGAERATEAFF. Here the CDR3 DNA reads TGTGCCAGCGAAGGACAGGGGGCGGAAAGGGCCACTGAAGCTTTCTTT.

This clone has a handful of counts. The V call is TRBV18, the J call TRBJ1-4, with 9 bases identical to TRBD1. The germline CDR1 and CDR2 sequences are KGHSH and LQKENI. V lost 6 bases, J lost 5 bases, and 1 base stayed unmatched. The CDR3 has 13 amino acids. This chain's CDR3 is CASSGTGNEKLFF. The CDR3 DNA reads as TGTGCCAGCTCCGGGACAGGGAATGAAAAACTGTTTTTT.

CDR3 residues: CASSSRESYNSPLHF. CDR3 bases: TGTGCCAGCAGCTCCCGCGAGTCCTATAATTCACCCCTCCACTTT. The chain recombines TRBV7-2 with TRBJ1-6; D ambiguous. The CDR3 has 15 amino acids. CDR1 is SGHTA and CDR2 is FQGNSA in the germline V gene. V shed 4 bases and J shed 1 base, with 8 bases lying between them. Full variable domain (outside the CDR3, taken from reference TRBV7-2 and TRBJ1-6): GAGVSQSPSNKVTEKGKDVELRCDPISGHTALYWYRQSLGQGLEFLIYFQGNSAPDKSGLPSDRFSAERTGGSVSTLTIQRTQQEDSAVYLCASSSRESYNSPLHFGNGTRLTVT.

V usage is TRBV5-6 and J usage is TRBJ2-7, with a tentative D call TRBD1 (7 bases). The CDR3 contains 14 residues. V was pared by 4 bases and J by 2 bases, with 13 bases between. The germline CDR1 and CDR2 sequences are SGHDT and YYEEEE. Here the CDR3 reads CASSAGQPTYEQYF. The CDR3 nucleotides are TGTGCCAGCAGCGCGGGACAGCCGACCTACGAGCAGTACTTC.

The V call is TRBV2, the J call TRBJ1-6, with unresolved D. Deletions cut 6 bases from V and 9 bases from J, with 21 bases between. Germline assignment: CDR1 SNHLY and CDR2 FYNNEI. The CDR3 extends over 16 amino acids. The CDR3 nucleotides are TGTGCCAGCAGAGACCCGGGAGCACTTTCGGGTTCACCCCTCCACTTT. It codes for CASRDPGALSGSPLHF.

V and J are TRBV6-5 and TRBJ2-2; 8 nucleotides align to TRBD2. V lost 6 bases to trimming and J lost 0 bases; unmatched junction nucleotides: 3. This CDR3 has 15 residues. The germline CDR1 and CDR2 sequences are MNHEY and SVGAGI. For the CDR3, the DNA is TGTGCCAGCAGAACGGGGGGGGCGAACACCGGGGAGCTGTTTTTT. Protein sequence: CASRTGGANTGELFF.

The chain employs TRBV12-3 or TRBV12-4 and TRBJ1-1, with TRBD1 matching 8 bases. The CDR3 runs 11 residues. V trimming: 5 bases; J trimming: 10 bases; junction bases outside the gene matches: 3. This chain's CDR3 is CASSRTGRAFF. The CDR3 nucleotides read TGTGCCAGCAGTCGGACAGGGCGAGCTTTCTTT.

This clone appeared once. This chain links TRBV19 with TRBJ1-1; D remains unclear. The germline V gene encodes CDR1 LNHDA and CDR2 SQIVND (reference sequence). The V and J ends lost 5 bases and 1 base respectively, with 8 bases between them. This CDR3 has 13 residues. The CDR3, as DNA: TGTGCCAGTAGTGTCTCGAGGAACACTGAAGCTTTCTTT. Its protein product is CASSVSRNTEAFF.

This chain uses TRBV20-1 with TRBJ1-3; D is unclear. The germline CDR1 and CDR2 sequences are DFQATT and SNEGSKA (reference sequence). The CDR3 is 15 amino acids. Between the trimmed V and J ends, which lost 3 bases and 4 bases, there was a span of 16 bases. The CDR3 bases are TGCAGTGCTAGTGGCCCGGGAGAGAGAGGAAACACCATATATTTT. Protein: CSASGPGERGNTIYF.

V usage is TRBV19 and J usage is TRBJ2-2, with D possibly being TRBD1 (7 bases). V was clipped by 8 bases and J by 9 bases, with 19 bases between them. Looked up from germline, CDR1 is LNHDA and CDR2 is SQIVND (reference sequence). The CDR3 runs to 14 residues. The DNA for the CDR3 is TGTGCCAGTCGTTGGGCAGGGGGGTCCCGGGAGCTGTTTTTT. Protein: CASRWAGGSRELFF.

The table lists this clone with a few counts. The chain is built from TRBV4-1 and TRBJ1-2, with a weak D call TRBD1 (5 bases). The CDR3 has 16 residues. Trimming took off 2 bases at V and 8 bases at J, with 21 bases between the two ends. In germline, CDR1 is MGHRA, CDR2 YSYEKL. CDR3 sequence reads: CASSQPTAGQGRGYTF. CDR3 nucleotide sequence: TGCGCCAGCAGCCAACCAACCGCCGGGCAGGGAAGAGGCTACACCTTC.

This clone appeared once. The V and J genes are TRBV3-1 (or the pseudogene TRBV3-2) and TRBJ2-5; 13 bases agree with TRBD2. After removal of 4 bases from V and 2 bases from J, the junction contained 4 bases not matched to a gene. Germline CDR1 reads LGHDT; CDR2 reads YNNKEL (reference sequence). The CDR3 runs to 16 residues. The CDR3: CASSLGTSGTQETQYF. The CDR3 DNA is TGTGCCAGCAGCCTCGGGACTAGCGGGACTCAAGAGACCCAGTACTTC.

The DNA for the CDR3 is TGTGCCAGCAGCCAACCAGGACAGGCGTCTGGCTACACCTTC. Amino acids: CASSQPGQASGYTF. The rearrangement joins TRBV3-1 (or the pseudogene TRBV3-2) to TRBJ1-2; 7 bases line up with TRBD1. Germline assignment: CDR1 LGHDT and CDR2 YNNKEL (reference sequence). V was pared by 2 bases and J by 7 bases, with 7 bases of the junction left unmatched. The CDR3 is 14 residues long.

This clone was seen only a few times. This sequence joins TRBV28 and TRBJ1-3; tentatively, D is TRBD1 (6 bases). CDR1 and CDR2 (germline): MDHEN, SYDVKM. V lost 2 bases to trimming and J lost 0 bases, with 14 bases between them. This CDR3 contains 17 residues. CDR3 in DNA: TGTGCCAGCAGTTTACTAGGACAGCCGAGCTCTGGAAACACCATATATTTT. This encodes CASSLLGQPSSGNTIYF.

CDR3 sequence (DNA): TGTGCCAGCAGCTTCTACGGTTCGCAGTACTTC. Its translation is CASSFYGSQYF. The chain couples TRBV11-2 to TRBJ2-7; D gene unclear. The CDR3 is made up of 11 amino acids. V was clipped by 3 bases and J by 9 bases, with 9 bases between them. Per germline, CDR1 SGHAT and CDR2 FQNNGV.

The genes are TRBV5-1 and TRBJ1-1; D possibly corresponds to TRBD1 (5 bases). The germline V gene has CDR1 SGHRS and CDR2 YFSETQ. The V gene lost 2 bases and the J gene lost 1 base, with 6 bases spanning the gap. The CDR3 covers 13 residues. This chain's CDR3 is CASSFTGNTEAFF. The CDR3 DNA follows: TGCGCCAGCAGCTTTACAGGGAACACTGAAGCTTTCTTT.

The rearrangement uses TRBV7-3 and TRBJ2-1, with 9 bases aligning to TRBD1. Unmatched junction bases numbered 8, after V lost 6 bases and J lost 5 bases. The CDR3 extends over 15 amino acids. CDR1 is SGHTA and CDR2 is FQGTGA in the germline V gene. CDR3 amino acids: CASRSPGTGNNEQFF. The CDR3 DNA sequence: TGTGCCAGCAGGTCTCCCGGGACAGGGAACAATGAGCAGTTCTTC.

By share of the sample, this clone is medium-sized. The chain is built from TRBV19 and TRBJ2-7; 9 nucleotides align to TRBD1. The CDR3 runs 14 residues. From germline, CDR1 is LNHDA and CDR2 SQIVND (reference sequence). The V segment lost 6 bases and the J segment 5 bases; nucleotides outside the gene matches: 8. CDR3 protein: CASRPGTGSDEQYF. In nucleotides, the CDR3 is TGTGCCAGTAGGCCCGGGACAGGGTCCGACGAGCAGTACTTC. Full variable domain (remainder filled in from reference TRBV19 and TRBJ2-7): DGGITQSPKYLFRKEGQNVTLSCEQNLNHDAMYWYRQDPGQGLRLIYYSQIVNDFQKGDIAEGYSVSREKKESFPLTVTSAQKNPTAFYLCASRPGTGSDEQYFGPGTRLTVT.

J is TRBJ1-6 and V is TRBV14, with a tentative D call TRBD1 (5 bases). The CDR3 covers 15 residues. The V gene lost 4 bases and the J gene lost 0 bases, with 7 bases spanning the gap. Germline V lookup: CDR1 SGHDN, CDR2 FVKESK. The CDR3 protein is CASSRQGSYNSPLHF. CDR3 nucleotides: TGTGCCAGCAGCCGGCAGGGCTCCTATAATTCACCCCTCCACTTT. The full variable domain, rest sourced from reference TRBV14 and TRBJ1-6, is EAGVTQFPSHSVIEKGQTVTLRCDPISGHDNLYWYRRVMGKEIKFLLHFVKESKQDESGMPNNRFLAERTGGTYSTLKVQPAELEDSGVYFCASSRQGSYNSPLHFGNGTRLTVT.

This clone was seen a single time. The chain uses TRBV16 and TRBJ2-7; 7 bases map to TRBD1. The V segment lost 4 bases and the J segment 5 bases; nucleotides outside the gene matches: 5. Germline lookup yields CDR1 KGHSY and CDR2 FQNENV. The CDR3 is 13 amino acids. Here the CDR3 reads CASSLYGQDEQYF. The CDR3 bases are TGTGCCAGCAGCCTCTACGGACAGGACGAGCAGTACTTC.